The clone carrying this T cell receptor beta chain was recorded only once. What it binds is unknown. The primer mix had 60 Vbeta and 13 Jbeta primers. TCRdb keeps only in-frame clones here, not all; method: immunoSEQ multiplex PCR. The sample comprises under 80,000 clones, approximately 71% of which are singletons, and approximately 2% rests with the top ten. The germline V gene encodes CDR1 SGHDN and CDR2 FVKESK. The V end lost 1 base, the J end lost 8 bases, and 11 bases lay between the germline ends. The CDR3 runs 14 residues. The data stem from a study of cytomegalovirus exposure and HLA in healthy donors. Study-level findings and limits: Later on, a genetic analysis was performed. It linked a missense variant in DCLRE1C with V- and J-gene trimming of TCR beta. For most TCR beta V segments, an earlier analysis put the productive rate at about 87% or about 30% of the time. It was reported in a later analysis that an Asian-associated ancestry cluster showed fewer N-insertions than the roughly 670-donor mean. Rarity marked most TCR sequences, yet some public TCRs occurred in many donors.

This TCR derives from a woman aged 30 to 39 in good health and CMV-seronegative. The sample consisted of PBMCs. The chain joins TRBV14 to TRBJ1-4; D not resolved. The CDR3 is CASSQARGGEKLFF. CDR3 in DNA: TGTGCCAGCAGCCAAGCCCGGGGAGGGGAAAAACTGTTTTTT. Complete variable domain (other parts from reference TRBV14 and TRBJ1-4): EAGVTQFPSHSVIEKGQTVTLRCDPISGHDNLYWYRRVMGKEIKFLLHFVKESKQDESGMPNNRFLAERTGGTYSTLKVQPAELEDSGVYFCASSQARGGEKLFFGSGTQLSVL.